These T cell receptor beta chains were read from a single sample in a study of blood T cell repertoires in COVID-19. Libraries were prepared by immunoSEQ multiplex PCR; TCRdb keeps only in-frame clonotypes and omits some of them. The sample holds about 230,000 clones; 75% to 85% are singletons and the top ten take 6% to 9.5%. The sequencing sample was made of peripheral blood. Source of these receptors: a woman aged 45-65 years with acute or convalescent COVID-19. Each CDR3 is given with its conserved first and last residue. The order of the fields is clone size, V gene, D gene, J gene, CDR3 protein, CDR3 DNA. D genes are given only for firm matches. The size field is filled for only some rows; it gives once, few, many or a size class.

.,TRBV4-3,.,TRBJ1-2,CASSQARASYGYTF,TGCGCCAGCAGCCAGGCTCGTGCAAGCTATGGCTACACCTTC
.,TRBV3-1/TRBV3-2,.,TRBJ1-1,CASSQEQENTEAFF,TGTGCCAGCAGCCAAGAGCAGGAGAACACTGAAGCTTTCTTT
.,TRBV3-1/TRBV3-2,.,TRBJ1-1,CASSAGTQNTEAFF,TGTGCCAGCAGCGCCGGGACACAGAACACTGAAGCTTTCTTT
.,TRBV5-5,.,TRBJ1-1,CASSWSRGSSAFF,TGTGCCAGCAGCTGGTCAAGGGGGTCGTCAGCTTTCTTT
.,TRBV21-1,.,TRBJ2-7,CASSRQANSYEQYF,TGTGCCAGCAGCCGGCAGGCGAACTCCTACGAGCAGTACTTC
.,TRBV30,.,TRBJ1-2,CAWSNTGVGSYGYTF,TGTGCCTGGAGTAATACGGGGGTTGGGTCCTATGGCTACACCTTC
.,TRBV24-1,TRBD2,TRBJ2-1,CATSDQLAGVGNEQFF,TGTGCCACCAGTGACCAGCTAGCGGGAGTTGGTAATGAGCAGTTCTTC
.,TRBV30,.,TRBJ1-2,CAWRAGVGGYTF,TGTGCCTGGAGGGCAGGGGTCGGCGGCTACACCTTC
.,TRBV18,.,TRBJ2-1,CASSSGLNNEQFF,TGTGCCAGCTCATCCGGACTCAACAATGAGCAGTTCTTC
.,TRBV5-1,TRBD1,TRBJ1-4,CASSHGTGNEKLFF,TGCGCCAGCAGCCACGGGACAGGGAATGAAAAACTGTTTTTT
.,TRBV5-1,.,TRBJ1-3,CASSSGGDPVSGNTIYF,TGCGCCAGCAGCTCCGGGGGGGACCCGGTCTCGGGAAACACCATATATTTT
.,TRBV6-2/TRBV6-3,TRBD2,TRBJ2-3,CASSYRLAGSGRDTQYF,TGTGCCAGCAGTTACCGGCTAGCGGGATCCGGCCGGGATACGCAGTATTTT
few,TRBV5-1,.,TRBJ2-5,CASSLATAGQETQYF,TGCGCCAGCAGCTTGGCCACGGCAGGGCAAGAGACCCAGTACTTC
.,TRBV10-3,TRBD2,TRBJ2-2,CAIRGTSGANTGELFF,TGTGCCATCAGAGGGACTAGCGGGGCTAACACCGGGGAGCTGTTTTTT
.,TRBV6-2/TRBV6-3,.,TRBJ1-1,CASSYSFSGNTEAFF,TGTGCCAGCAGTTACTCGTTCTCAGGGAACACTGAAGCTTTCTTT
once,TRBV3-1/TRBV3-2,.,TRBJ1-3,CASAAGGAAGNTIYF,TGTGCCAGCGCCGCGGGGGGCGCCGCTGGAAACACCATATATTTT
.,TRBV7-2,.,TRBJ2-4,CASSQGRWGSKNIQYF,TGTGCCAGCAGCCAAGGGAGGTGGGGGTCCAAAAACATTCAGTACTTC
.,TRBV2,TRBD1,TRBJ1-5,CASSDRGRQPQHF,TGTGCCAGCAGTGACAGGGGGCGACAGCCCCAGCATTTT
.,TRBV9,.,TRBJ1-3,CASSVDTLHSGNTIYF,TGTGCCAGCAGCGTGGACACCCTACACTCTGGAAACACCATATATTTT
.,TRBV7-2,TRBD2,TRBJ2-3,CASSIGGGTDTQYF,TGTGCCAGCAGCATCGGGGGGGGAACAGATACGCAGTATTTT
.,TRBV5-5,TRBD1,TRBJ2-1,CASSRGLGQDRVNEQFF,TGTGCCAGCAGCAGAGGGCTGGGACAGGACCGCGTCAATGAGCAGTTCTTC
.,TRBV11-1,TRBD1,TRBJ1-6,CASSSGTVNSPLHF,TGTGCCAGCAGCTCTGGGACAGTAAATTCACCCCTCCACTTT
.,TRBV6-5,.,TRBJ2-4,CATTAVDRRQNIQYF,TGTGCCACCACAGCCGTAGACAGACGGCAAAACATTCAGTACTTC
.,TRBV18,TRBD1,TRBJ1-5,CASSPTTGWQPQHF,TGTGCCAGCTCACCCACGACAGGGTGGCAGCCCCAGCATTTT
.,TRBV5-1,.,TRBJ2-5,CASSLLPDSQETQYF,TGCGCCAGCAGCCTACTCCCCGACAGTCAAGAGACCCAGTACTTC
.,TRBV7-2,.,TRBJ1-2,CASSEGDGYTF,TGTGCCAGCTCGGAAGGAGATGGCTACACCTTC
.,TRBV20-1,.,TRBJ2-2,CSASFEGANTGELFF,TGCAGTGCTAGTTTTGAGGGGGCGAACACCGGGGAGCTGTTTTTT
many,TRBV4-3,TRBD2,TRBJ2-5,CASSQVRTSGGPYQETQYF,TGCGCCAGCAGCCAAGTTCGGACTAGCGGGGGCCCGTACCAAGAGACCCAGTACTTC
.,TRBV2,TRBD1,TRBJ1-2,CASSGTGGRNYGYTF,TGTGCCAGCAGCGGGACAGGGGGCAGGAACTATGGCTACACCTTC
.,TRBV9,TRBD2,TRBJ2-1,CASSVGGTSNNEQFF,TGTGCCAGCAGCGTAGGGGGGACTAGCAACAATGAGCAGTTCTTC
.,TRBV10-3,TRBD1,TRBJ2-5,CAISEQDREETQYF,TGTGCCATCAGTGAGCAAGACAGGGAGGAGACCCAGTACTTC
.,TRBV3-1/TRBV3-2,.,TRBJ2-1,CASSRPRVNEQFF,TGTGCCAGCAGCCGCCCCCGGGTCAATGAGCAGTTCTTC
.,TRBV28,TRBD1,TRBJ1-1,CASSLEGTGDRKAFF,TGTGCCAGCAGTTTAGAGGGGACAGGGGATCGAAAAGCTTTCTTT
.,TRBV4-3,.,TRBJ1-2,CASSQAGRNGGYTF,TGCGCCAGCAGCCAAGCCGGAAGGAACGGGGGCTACACCTTC
.,TRBV7-6,.,TRBJ2-1,CASSRYLTELNYNEQFF,TGTGCCAGCAGCCGCTACCTGACAGAACTCAACTACAATGAGCAGTTCTTC
.,TRBV11-2,.,TRBJ1-1,CASSLGLRGAEAFF,TGTGCCAGCAGCTTGGGGTTACGGGGTGCTGAAGCTTTCTTT
.,TRBV27,.,TRBJ1-1,CASSSPSRGNTEAFF,TGTGCCAGCAGTTCCCCATCTAGGGGGAACACTGAAGCTTTCTTT
.,TRBV30,TRBD1,TRBJ2-3,CAWATGMLTDTQYF,TGTGCCTGGGCGACAGGGATGTTGACAGATACGCAGTATTTT
.,TRBV7-8,.,TRBJ1-1,CASTPTGSMNTEAFF,TGTGCCAGCACCCCGACGGGGTCCATGAACACTGAAGCTTTCTTT
.,TRBV7-2,TRBD2,TRBJ2-7,CASSPAGLAPEQYF,TGTGCCAGCAGCCCGGCGGGACTAGCGCCCGAGCAGTACTTC
.,TRBV7-2,.,TRBJ2-3,CASSLRDPRTDTQYF,TGTGCCAGCAGCTTGCGGGACCCGCGCACAGATACGCAGTATTTT
.,TRBV7-6,TRBD2,TRBJ2-7,CASSLAREGVGEQYF,TGTGCCAGCAGCTTAGCCCGGGAGGGGGTGGGGGAGCAGTACTTC
.,TRBV20-1,.,TRBJ1-2,CSGEEEFGYTF,TGCAGTGGAGAGGAGGAGTTTGGCTACACCTTC
.,TRBV20-1,.,TRBJ1-1,CSAEAGTEAFF,TGCAGTGCCGAGGCGGGGACTGAAGCTTTCTTT
.,TRBV6-1,TRBD1,TRBJ1-4,CASSESGQGFEKLFF,TGTGCCAGCAGTGAATCGGGACAGGGTTTTGAAAAACTGTTTTTT
.,TRBV6-5,.,TRBJ1-3,CASRSREGEVTIYF,TGTGCCAGCAGATCCCGTGAAGGGGAGGTCACCATATATTTT
medium-sized,TRBV2,TRBD2,TRBJ2-7,CASHLAVHYEQYF,TGTGCCAGCCATCTAGCGGTTCATTACGAGCAGTACTTC
.,TRBV7-3,.,TRBJ2-1,CASSLTLGQGPPYNEQFF,TGTGCCAGCAGCTTAACACTGGGTCAGGGCCCCCCCTACAATGAGCAGTTCTTC
.,TRBV5-1,.,TRBJ1-1,CASRAGTSGNTEAFF,TGCGCCAGCAGGGCCGGGACATCGGGGAACACTGAAGCTTTCTTT
few,TRBV4-3,TRBD2,TRBJ2-7,CASSQDLLAGDYEQYF,TGCGCCAGCAGCCAAGATCTACTAGCGGGGGACTACGAGCAGTACTTC
.,TRBV30,TRBD1,TRBJ1-2,CAWMGTAYGYTF,TGTGCCTGGATGGGGACAGCCTATGGCTACACCTTC
.,TRBV19,TRBD1,TRBJ1-4,CASSKSDRGNEKLFF,TGTGCCAGTAGTAAATCGGACAGGGGAAATGAAAAACTGTTTTTT
.,TRBV24-1,TRBD1,TRBJ1-2,CATSGAGGDYGYTF,TGTGCCACCAGTGGGGCAGGGGGCGACTATGGCTACACCTTC
.,TRBV6-2/TRBV6-3,.,TRBJ1-5,CASSRTVFTSNQPQHF,TGTGCCAGCAGCAGGACAGTTTTTACTAGCAATCAGCCCCAGCATTTT
.,TRBV9,TRBD1,TRBJ1-1,CASSLRPSGGTEAFF,TGTGCCAGCAGCTTAAGACCCTCAGGGGGCACTGAAGCTTTCTTT
.,TRBV24-1,TRBD2,TRBJ2-5,CATSDLLGTSGEETQYF,TGTGCCACCAGTGATTTGTTGGGGACTAGCGGAGAAGAGACCCAGTACTTC
.,TRBV6-2/TRBV6-3,TRBD2,TRBJ2-3,CASSYGTSGRGDTQYF,TGTGCCAGCAGTTACGGGACTAGCGGGAGAGGAGATACGCAGTATTTT
.,TRBV28,.,TRBJ2-3,CASCLIRGIGTDTQYF,TGTGCCAGCTGCCTCATCCGGGGAATCGGCACAGATACGCAGTATTTT
.,TRBV5-4,.,TRBJ2-1,CASSLGRSQVYNEQFF,TGTGCCAGCAGCTTGGGAAGGTCGCAGGTTTACAATGAGCAGTTCTTC
once,TRBV28,.,TRBJ2-2,CASSPPGTGELFF,TGTGCCAGCAGTCCCCCGGGCACCGGGGAGCTGTTTTTT